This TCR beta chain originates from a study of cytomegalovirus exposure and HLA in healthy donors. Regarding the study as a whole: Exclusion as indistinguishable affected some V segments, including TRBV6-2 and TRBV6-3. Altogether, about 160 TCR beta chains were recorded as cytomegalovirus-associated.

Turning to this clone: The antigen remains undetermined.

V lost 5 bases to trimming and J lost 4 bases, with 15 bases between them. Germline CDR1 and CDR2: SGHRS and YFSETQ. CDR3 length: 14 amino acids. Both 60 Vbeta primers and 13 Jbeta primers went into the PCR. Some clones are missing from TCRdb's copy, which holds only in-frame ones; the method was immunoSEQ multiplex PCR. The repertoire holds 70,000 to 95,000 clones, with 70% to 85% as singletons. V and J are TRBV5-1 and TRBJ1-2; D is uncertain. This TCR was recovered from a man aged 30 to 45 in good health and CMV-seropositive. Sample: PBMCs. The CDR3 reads CASSREERGYGYTF. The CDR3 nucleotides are TGCGCCAGCAGTCGAGAGGAGCGCGGCTATGGCTACACCTTC.